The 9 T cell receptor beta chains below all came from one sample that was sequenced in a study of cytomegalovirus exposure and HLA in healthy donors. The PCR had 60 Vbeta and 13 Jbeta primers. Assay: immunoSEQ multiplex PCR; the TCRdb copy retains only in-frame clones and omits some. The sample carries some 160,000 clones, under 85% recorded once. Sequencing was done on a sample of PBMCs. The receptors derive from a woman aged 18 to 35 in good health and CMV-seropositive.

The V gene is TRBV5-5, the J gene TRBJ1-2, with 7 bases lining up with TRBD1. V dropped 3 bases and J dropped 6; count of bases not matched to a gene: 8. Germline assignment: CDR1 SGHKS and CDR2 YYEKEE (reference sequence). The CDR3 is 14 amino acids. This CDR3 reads CASSSPGGFDGYTF. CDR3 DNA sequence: TGTGCCAGCAGCTCCCCAGGGGGTTTCGATGGCTACACCTTC.

CDR3 sequence: CAISAPGAIGYTF. CDR3 DNA: TGTGCCATCAGTGCCCCAGGGGCCATAGGCTACACCTTC. This chain uses TRBV10-3 with TRBJ1-2; D possibly corresponds to TRBD1 (6 bases). With 4 bases removed from V and 8 bases from J, the gap between germline ends came to 14 bases. The CDR3 has 13 residues. Germline assignment: CDR1 ENHRY and CDR2 SYGVKD.

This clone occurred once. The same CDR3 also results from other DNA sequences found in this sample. This chain's CDR3 is CASSSRQGTEAFF. CDR3 nucleotide sequence: TGTGCCAGCAGCTCGAGACAGGGTACTGAAGCTTTCTTT. The chain has TRBV7-2 and TRBJ1-1, with TRBD1 identical over 7 bases. Trimming at V came to 4 bases and at J to 5 bases, leaving 4 bases not matched to a gene. CDR1 and CDR2 (germline): SGHTA, FQGNSA. The CDR3 has 13 residues.

This CDR3 reads CASRQGTSYNEQFF. The CDR3 region has the DNA TGTGCCAGCAGACAGGGGACATCCTACAATGAGCAGTTCTTC. The J gene is TRBJ2-1, the V gene TRBV5-4; TRBD1 matches at 7 bases. The CDR3 sequence is 14 residues long. Per the germline V gene, CDR1 is SGHNT and CDR2 is YYREEE (reference sequence). Losses at the gene ends were 5 bases for V and 1 base for J; bases not matched to a gene: 3.

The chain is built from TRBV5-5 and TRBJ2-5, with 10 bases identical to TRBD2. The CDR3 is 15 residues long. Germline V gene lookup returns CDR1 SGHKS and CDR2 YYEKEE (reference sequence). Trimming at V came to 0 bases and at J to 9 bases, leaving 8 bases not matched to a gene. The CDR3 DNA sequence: TGTGCCAGCAGCTTGGGGCTAGCGGGGGATCCACCCCAGTACTTC. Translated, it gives CASSLGLAGDPPQYF.

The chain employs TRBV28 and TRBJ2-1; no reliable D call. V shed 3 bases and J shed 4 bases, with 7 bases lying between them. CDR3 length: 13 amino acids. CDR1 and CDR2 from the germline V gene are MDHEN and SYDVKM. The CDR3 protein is CASSFPRYNEQFF. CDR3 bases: TGTGCCAGCAGTTTTCCCCGTTACAATGAGCAGTTCTTC. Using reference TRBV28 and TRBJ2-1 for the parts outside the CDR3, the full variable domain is DVKVTQSSRYLVKRTGEKVFLECVQDMDHENMFWYRQDPGLGLRLIYFSYDVKMKEKGDIPEGYSVSREKKERFSLILESASTNQTSMYLCASSFPRYNEQFFGPGTRLTVL.

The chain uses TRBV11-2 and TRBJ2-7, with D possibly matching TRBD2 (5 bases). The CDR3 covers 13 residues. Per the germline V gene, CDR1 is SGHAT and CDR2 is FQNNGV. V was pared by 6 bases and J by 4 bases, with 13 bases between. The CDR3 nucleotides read TGTGCCAGCAGGACCTCAGGAGGTTACGAGCAGTACTTC. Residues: CASRTSGGYEQYF.

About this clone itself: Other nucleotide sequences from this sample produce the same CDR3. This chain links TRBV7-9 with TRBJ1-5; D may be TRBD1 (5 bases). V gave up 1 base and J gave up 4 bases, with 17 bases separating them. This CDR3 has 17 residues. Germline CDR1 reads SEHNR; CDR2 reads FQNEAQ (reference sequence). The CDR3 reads CASSLGDQGPINQPQHF. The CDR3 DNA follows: TGTGCCAGCAGCTTAGGGGATCAGGGTCCCATAAATCAGCCCCAGCATTTT.

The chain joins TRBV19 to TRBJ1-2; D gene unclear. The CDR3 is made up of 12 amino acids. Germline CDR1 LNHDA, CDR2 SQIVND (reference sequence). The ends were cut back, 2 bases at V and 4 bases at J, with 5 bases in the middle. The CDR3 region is CASSINGYGYTF. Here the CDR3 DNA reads TGTGCCAGTAGTATAAACGGCTATGGCTACACCTTC.